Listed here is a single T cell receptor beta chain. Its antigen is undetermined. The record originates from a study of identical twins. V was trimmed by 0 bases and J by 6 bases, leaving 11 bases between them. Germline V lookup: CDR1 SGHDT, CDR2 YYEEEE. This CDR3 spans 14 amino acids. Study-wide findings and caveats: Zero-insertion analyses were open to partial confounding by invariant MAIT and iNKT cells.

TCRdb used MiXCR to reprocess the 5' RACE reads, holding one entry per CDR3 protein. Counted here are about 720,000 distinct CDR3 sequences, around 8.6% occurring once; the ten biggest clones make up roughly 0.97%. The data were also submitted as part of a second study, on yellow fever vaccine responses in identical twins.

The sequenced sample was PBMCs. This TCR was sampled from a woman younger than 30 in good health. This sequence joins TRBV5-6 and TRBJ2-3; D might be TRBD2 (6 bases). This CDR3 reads CASSLGGGVDTQYF. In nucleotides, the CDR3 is TGTGCCAGCAGCTTGGGGGGAGGAGTGGATACGCAGTATTTT.